These T cell receptor beta chains were read from a single sample in a study of blood T cell repertoires in COVID-19. Only in-frame clones appear in the TCRdb table, and some are missing; sequencing was by immunoSEQ multiplex PCR. The sample records approximately 110,000 clones, 86% being singletons. Material for sequencing was peripheral blood. The origin of the receptors is a human donor in a cohort sampled during active COVID-19. Each CDR3 is given with its conserved first and last residue. Each record gives: clone size, J gene, V gene, D gene, CDR3 DNA, CDR3 protein. A D gene is named only where the DNA matches it firmly. Clone sizes are given selectively: once, few, many, or a class where the clone is expanded.

-,TRBJ1-6,TRBV30,-,TGTGCCTGGAGTGTAACGGGGGGTATAGATTCACCCCTCCACTTT,CAWSVTGGIDSPLHF
-,TRBJ2-1,TRBV9,TRBD2,TGTGCCAGCAGCGTAGGGTCGGGTAGCGGGAGAGTTGAGCAGTTCTTC,CASSVGSGSGRVEQFF
-,TRBJ1-2,TRBV7-9,-,TGTGCCAGCAGCTTGTCCGAAGGGGATGGCTACACCTTC,CASSLSEGDGYTF
-,TRBJ1-2,TRBV7-2,-,TGTGCCAGCAGCTTGACAGGCCCAACTAACTATGGCTACACCTTC,CASSLTGPTNYGYTF
-,TRBJ1-1,TRBV5-1,-,TGCGCCAGCAGCTTTGAGACAGGGAACACTGAAGCTTTCTTT,CASSFETGNTEAFF
-,TRBJ2-7,TRBV19,TRBD2,TGTGCCAGTAGTCCAAGGACTAGCGGATCCTACGAGCAGTACTTC,CASSPRTSGSYEQYF
once,TRBJ1-4,TRBV18,TRBD1,TGTGCCAGCCAGGGGGCTCGAGGAGAAAAACTGTTTTTT,CASQGARGEKLFF
-,TRBJ2-7,TRBV19,TRBD1,TGTGCCATTACCCCGGGACAGGGGGCGAGTGAGCAGTACTTC,CAITPGQGASEQYF
-,TRBJ2-1,TRBV14,TRBD2,TGTGCCAGCAGCCAATCGGGACTAACCCATTGGGGGAATGAGCAGTTCTTC,CASSQSGLTHWGNEQFF
-,TRBJ1-6,TRBV3-1/TRBV3-2,TRBD1,TGTGCCAGCAGCCAAGCGGTGGACAGGTGGAGGGGTTATTCACCCCTCCACTTT,CASSQAVDRWRGYSPLHF
-,TRBJ2-7,TRBV4-1,TRBD1,TGCGCCAGCAGCCAAGAGCGACAGGGAAACGAGCAGTACTTC,CASSQERQGNEQYF
once,TRBJ2-7,TRBV3-1/TRBV3-2,-,TGTGCCAGCAGCCAAGACACAGGTAGGAACGAGCAGTACTTC,CASSQDTGRNEQYF
-,TRBJ1-1,TRBV21-1,-,TGTGCCAGCAGCAAAGAACGGGGACAGGGCACTGAAGCTTTCTTT,CASSKERGQGTEAFF
-,TRBJ2-5,TRBV7-2,-,TGTGCCAGCAGCTTAACTGTACAAGAGACCCAGTACTTC,CASSLTVQETQYF
-,TRBJ1-1,TRBV28,TRBD1,TGTGCCAGCAGAACTAGACAGGGGGTTCGAGCTTTCTTT,CASRTRQGVRAFF
-,TRBJ2-2,TRBV11-3,TRBD2,TGTGCCAGCAGCTTATCCCCCGGACTAGCTGGCGCGAACACCGGGGAGCTGTTTTTT,CASSLSPGLAGANTGELFF
-,TRBJ2-1,TRBV11-3,-,TGTGCCAGCAGCCCCCGAGGTAGAAGTAAACAGTTCTTC,CASSPRGRSKQFF
-,TRBJ2-5,TRBV7-2,-,TGTGCCAGCAGCTGGGGGGACGCCCGAGGTTTGGAGACCCAGTACTTC,CASSWGDARGLETQYF
few,TRBJ1-5,TRBV6-2/TRBV6-3,-,TGTGCCAGCAGTTACTCGTCTGGGCCTGGGCAGCCCCAGCATTTT,CASSYSSGPGQPQHF
-,TRBJ1-2,TRBV28,-,TGTGCCAGCAGTTTAGGGGGCAGAGCTAACTATGGCTACACCTTC,CASSLGGRANYGYTF
few,TRBJ1-5,TRBV6-6,-,TGTGCCAGCAGTTCACAAAGCAATCAGCCCCAGCATTTT,CASSSQSNQPQHF
-,TRBJ2-1,TRBV3-1/TRBV3-2,TRBD2,TGTGCCAGCAGCCAATACGGACTAGCGGGAGTCTACAATGAGCAGTTCTTC,CASSQYGLAGVYNEQFF
-,TRBJ1-2,TRBV6-5,-,TGTGCCAGCAGTTACTCCGGAGGGTTAGAGGGCTACACCTTC,CASSYSGGLEGYTF
-,TRBJ1-6,TRBV2,-,TGTGCCAGCAGCTCGACAGCCCTTCAATCACCCCTCCACTTT,CASSSTALQSPLHF
medium-sized,TRBJ1-1,TRBV7-2,-,TGTGCCAGCAGCTTAGGTGCGACTGAAGCTTTCTTT,CASSLGATEAFF
few,TRBJ1-5,TRBV5-8,-,TGTGCCAGCAGCTTGATCAATACCGCGTCTAGCAATCAGCCCCAGCATTTT,CASSLINTASSNQPQHF
-,TRBJ1-1,TRBV5-1,-,TGCGCCAGCAGCTTCGACCTAACTGCTGGAGGGAGGACTGAAGCTTTCTTT,CASSFDLTAGGRTEAFF
once,TRBJ2-7,TRBV3-1/TRBV3-2,TRBD2,TGTGCCAGCAGCCTCTGGGGAGGGACTAGCGGGAATAGGAGGTACGAGCAGTACTTC,CASSLWGGTSGNRRYEQYF
once,TRBJ2-1,TRBV3-1/TRBV3-2,-,TGTGCCAGCAGCCGTCTTAGAACCGATGAGCAGTTCTTC,CASSRLRTDEQFF